This T cell receptor beta chain comes out of a study of vaccination and CD4 T cells after COVID-19. Sequence data for DNA of cultured CD4+ T cells were generated by the Oncomine TCR Beta short-read assay. Using its own MiXCR run on the PCR reads, TCRdb lists one record per CDR3 protein. Here the sample spans fewer than 20,000 distinct CDR3 sequences, roughly 58% being singletons. The treatment was: approximately 11-day PBMC culture with coronavirus spike peptide pools or control peptides (ViraFEST assay). Trimming took off 4 bases at V and 6 bases at J, with 8 bases between the two ends. CDR3 length equals 12 residues. CDR1 and CDR2 from the germline V gene are SGHVS and FNYEAQ. With regard to this clonotype: What it binds is unknown.

Source material: CD4+ T cells from blood, cultured in vitro. The gene calls are TRBV7-6 and TRBJ2-3; D remains unclear. The sequence was obtained from a human donor who had recovered from COVID-19. The CDR3 region is CASSSERDTQYF. For the CDR3, the DNA is TGTGCCAGCAGCTCGGAGAGGGATACGCAGTATTTT.